Below, 2 T cell receptor beta chains from the same sample are listed, as sequenced in a study of blood T cell repertoires in COVID-19. Libraries were prepared by immunoSEQ multiplex PCR; TCRdb keeps only in-frame clonotypes and omits some of them. Seen here are around 340,000 clones, 80% to 90% observed once, and the top ten hold 4% to 5%. Sequencing was carried out using PBMCs or T cells enriched from blood (not recorded which). These receptor sequences come from a woman between 35 and 50 years old with acute COVID-19.

This clone was picked up one time. The chain uses TRBV7-2 and TRBJ2-7; the match to TRBD2 covers 7 bases. Germline CDR1 reads SGHTA; CDR2 reads FQGNSA. CDR3 length equals 12 residues. V lost 8 bases, J lost 6 bases, and 7 bases stayed unmatched. CDR3 bases: TGTGCCAGCCGGGGCGGGAGTGGCGAGCAGTACTTC. Its translation is CASRGGSGEQYF.

The chain has TRBV7-8 and TRBJ1-6; D call uncertain. The CDR3 is 15 residues long. Germline lookup yields CDR1 SGHVS and CDR2 FQNEAQ. Trimming took 2 bases from V and 0 from J, leaving 5 bases between them. The DNA of the CDR3 is TGTGCCAGCAGCTTACTGAGCTCCTATAATTCACCCCTCCACTTT. Protein product: CASSLLSSYNSPLHF.